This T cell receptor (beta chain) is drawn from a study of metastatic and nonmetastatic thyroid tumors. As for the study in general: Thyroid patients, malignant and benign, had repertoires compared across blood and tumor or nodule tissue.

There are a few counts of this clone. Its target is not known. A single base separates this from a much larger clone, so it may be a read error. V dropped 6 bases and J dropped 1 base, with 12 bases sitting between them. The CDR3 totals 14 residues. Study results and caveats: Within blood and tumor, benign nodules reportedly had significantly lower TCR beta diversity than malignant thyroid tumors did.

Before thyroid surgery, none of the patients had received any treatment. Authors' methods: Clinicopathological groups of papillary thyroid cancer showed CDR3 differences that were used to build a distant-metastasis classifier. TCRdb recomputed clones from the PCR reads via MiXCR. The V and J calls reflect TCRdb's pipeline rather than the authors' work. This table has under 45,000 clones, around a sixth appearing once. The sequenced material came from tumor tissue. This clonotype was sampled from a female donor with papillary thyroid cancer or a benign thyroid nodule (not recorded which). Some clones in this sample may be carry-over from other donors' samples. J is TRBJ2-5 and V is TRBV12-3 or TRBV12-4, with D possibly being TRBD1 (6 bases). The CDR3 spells CASSKDRAQETQYF. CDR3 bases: TGTGCCAGCAGCAAGGACAGAGCCCAAGAGACCCAGTACTTC.